The 6 T cell receptor beta chains presented below share a single source sample, sequenced in a study of T cell repertoires in ileal Crohn's disease (dated by TCRdb to the late 2010s). Receptor amplification or capture employed the immunoSEQ multiplex PCR assay. Entries here come from immuneACCESS through TCRdb and include only in-frame sequences with V and J called. Some clones fail to appear in such tables; in the studies checked, an unresolved V gene covers under half of the shortfall, and the cause of the remainder is unknown. The sample contains 13,000 or so clones, 70% to 85% of them found a single time. More than 11% of the sample rests with the top ten. The time point label on this specimen signifies: inflamed ileum from the surgical specimen. The material sequenced was ileal tissue. These receptors were obtained from an adult with Crohn's disease.

This clone was seen once. The chain is built from TRBV7-8 and TRBJ2-7; unclear D gene. With 5 bases removed from V and 4 bases from J, the gap between germline ends came to 12 bases. Germline-derived CDR1 and CDR2 are SGHVS and FQNEAQ. The CDR3 consists of 13 residues. CDR3 sequence: CASSLSEVYEQYF. The CDR3 DNA reads TGTGCCAGCAGCCTTAGTGAGGTATACGAGCAGTACTTC.

V is TRBV7-3 and J is TRBJ2-3; D is unclear. Germline assignment: CDR1 SGHTA and CDR2 FQGTGA. This CDR3 comprises 15 residues. V was cut by 3 bases and J by 0 bases, with 10 bases left in between. CDR3 sequence (DNA): TGTGCCAGCAGCTTGGGATCGCCTAGCACAGATACGCAGTATTTT. Translated: CASSLGSPSTDTQYF. Combining the CDR3 with reference TRBV7-3 and TRBJ2-3 gives the whole variable domain GAGVSQTPSNKVTEKGKYVELRCDPISGHTALYWYRQSLGQGPEFLIYFQGTGAADDSGLPNDRFFAVRPEGSVSTLKIQRTERGDSAVYLCASSLGSPSTDTQYFGPGTRLTVL.

The gene calls are TRBV6-5 and TRBJ1-2; a weak D match, TRBD1 (5 bases). Germline CDR1 and CDR2: MNHEY and SVGAGI. Trimming took 7 bases from V and 4 from J, leaving 16 bases between them. The CDR3 runs 14 residues. CDR3 loop: CASTPDSRAYGYTF. In nucleotides, the CDR3 is TGTGCCAGCACCCCTGACAGCAGGGCCTATGGCTACACCTTC.

The gene calls are TRBV18 and TRBJ1-2; 8 bases are shared with TRBD1. Germline CDR1 KGHSH, CDR2 LQKENI. The CDR3 runs to 15 residues. After removal of 3 bases from V and 6 bases from J, the junction contained 9 bases not matched to a gene. The CDR3 is CASSPEGDRGHGYTF. As DNA, the CDR3 is TGTGCCAGCTCACCGGAAGGAGACAGGGGCCATGGCTACACCTTC.

V gene TRBV5-1 combines with J gene TRBJ2-4; TRBD1 matches at 7 bases. V shed 5 bases, J shed 0 bases, and the junction held 17 bases outside the gene matches. The germline gives CDR1 SGHRS, CDR2 YFSETQ. The CDR3 length is 19 residues. The CDR3 here is CASSLLFGDRDGAKNIQYF. The CDR3 region has the DNA TGCGCCAGCAGTCTATTGTTTGGCGACAGGGACGGAGCCAAAAACATTCAGTACTTC.

As regards this clone: The identical CDR3 is also encoded by other nucleotide sequences in the sample. The chain uses TRBV11-2 and TRBJ1-2, with TRBD1 identical over 8 bases. After removal of 4 bases from V and 5 bases from J, the junction contained 3 bases not matched to a gene. The CDR3 is 13 amino acids. Germline V gene sequence: CDR1 SGHAT, CDR2 FQNNGV. The CDR3 region has the DNA TGTGCCAGCAGCTCGGGACAGGAGTATGGCTACACCTTC. Protein sequence: CASSSGQEYGYTF.